The next 11 T cell receptor beta chains were all read from a single sample in a study of blood T cell repertoires in COVID-19. Profiled with immunoSEQ multiplex PCR; TCRdb holds only in-frame clones, not every one. The data show over 10,000 clones, about 88% seen once. Sequencing was carried out using peripheral blood. Every receptor here comes from a human donor in a cohort sampled during active COVID-19.

The chain carries TRBV5-1 and TRBJ1-6, with 10 nucleotides matching TRBD1. Germline V gene data show CDR1 as SGHRS and CDR2 as YFSETQ. This CDR3 has 15 residues. Trimming cost V 4 bases and J 8 bases; bases outside gene matches: 6. CDR3 DNA: TGCGCCAGCAGCCCAGTCGGGACAGGGGATTCACCCCTCCACTTT. It yields the protein CASSPVGTGDSPLHF.

The chain combines TRBV19 with TRBJ1-5, with a weak D call TRBD1 (6 bases). The CDR3 runs to 16 residues. V was cut by 5 bases and J by 0 bases, with 14 bases left in between. Germline CDR1 reads LNHDA; CDR2 reads SQIVND (reference sequence). CDR3 nucleotide sequence: TGTGCCAGTAGTGCTTCTACAGGGTATAGCAATCAGCCCCAGCATTTT. Amino acid sequence: CASSASTGYSNQPQHF.

The chain couples TRBV6-2 or TRBV6-3 to TRBJ2-2; weak D call: TRBD2 (6 bases). The CDR3 length is 14 residues. CDR1 is MNHEY, CDR2 SVGEGT, per germline. V lost 2 bases and J lost 6, with 10 bases in between. CDR3 in DNA: TGTGCCAGCAGTTACAACCGACTAGCCGGGGAGCTGTTTTTT. This translates into CASSYNRLAGELFF.

The rearrangement joins TRBV2 to TRBJ2-1, with 12 bases identical to TRBD1. The CDR3 loop spans 15 amino acids. In germline, CDR1 is SNHLY, CDR2 FYNNEI. The ends lost 6 bases at V and 8 bases at J; junction bases unmatched: 8. The CDR3 loop reads CASRTGQGAWYEQFF. In nucleotides, the CDR3 is TGTGCCAGCAGGACGGGACAGGGGGCGTGGTATGAGCAGTTCTTC.

The rearrangement links TRBV19 to TRBJ2-3, with 11 nucleotides matching TRBD2. V lost 10 bases to trimming and J lost 3 bases; unmatched junction nucleotides: 9. Germline CDR1 and CDR2: LNHDA and SQIVND (reference sequence). This CDR3 spans 15 amino acids. The CDR3 region has the DNA TGTGCCACTAGCGGGGGGTTATTATGGACAGATACGCAGTATTTT. Amino acid sequence: CATSGGLLWTDTQYF.

The V and J genes are TRBV7-9 and TRBJ1-6; 11 bases agree with TRBD1. V lost 5 bases and J lost 7; bases outside the gene matches: 4. The germline gives CDR1 SEHNR, CDR2 FQNEAQ (reference sequence). CDR3 length: 15 amino acids. This chain's CDR3 is CASSRRTGGNSPLHF. CDR3 nucleotide sequence: TGTGCCAGCAGCAGGCGGACAGGGGGCAATTCACCCCTCCACTTT.

The DNA of the CDR3 is TGTGCCAGGGAGACTAGCGGGCGGGATACGCAGTATTTT. This translates into CARETSGRDTQYF. The chain links TRBV2 to TRBJ2-3, with 10 nucleotides matching TRBD2. V lost 9 bases and J lost 6; bases outside the gene matches: 6. Germline V gene data show CDR1 as SNHLY and CDR2 as FYNNEI. This CDR3 has 13 amino acids. Complete variable domain (other parts from reference TRBV2 and TRBJ2-3): EPEVTQTPSHQVTQMGQEVILRCVPISNHLYFYWYRQILGQKVEFLVSFYNNEISEKSEIFDDQFSVERPDGSNFTLKIRSTKLEDSAMYFCARETSGRDTQYFGPGTRLTVL.

V and J are TRBV4-3 and TRBJ1-3; D is uncertain. V lost 4 bases and J lost 3, with 13 bases in between. Germline V lookup: CDR1 LGHNA, CDR2 YSLEER. The CDR3 loop spans 15 amino acids. The CDR3 loop is CASSPDGGNGNTIYF. The CDR3 bases are TGCGCCAGCAGCCCAGACGGAGGGAATGGAAACACCATATATTTT.

The CDR3 coding sequence is TGTGCCAGCAGCCCCGGACAGGTGGCCTACGAGCAGTACTTC. Its protein product is CASSPGQVAYEQYF. This chain connects TRBV9 to TRBJ2-7, with 7 bases fitting TRBD1. Trimming removed 4 bases from V and 2 bases from J; junction bases left unmatched: 6. This CDR3 is 14 amino acids long. Germline loops: CDR1 SGDLS, CDR2 YYNGEE.

The sample holds a few counts of this clone. The chain links TRBV4-3 to TRBJ1-1; maybe TRBD1 (5 bases). Germline values: CDR1 LGHNA, CDR2 YSLEER. The CDR3 is 15 amino acids. Trimming pared 0 bases from V and 4 bases from J, leaving 12 bases between. The DNA for the CDR3 is TGCGCCAGCAGCCAAGAGGCCGGGGGGATCACTGAAGCTTTCTTT. Residues: CASSQEAGGITEAFF.

This chain uses TRBV4-2 with TRBJ1-6, with 8 positions matching TRBD1. With V trimmed by 0 bases and J by 14 bases, 9 bases remained unmatched. This CDR3 is built from 15 residues. Germline assignment: CDR1 LGHNA and CDR2 YNFKEQ. The chain's CDR3 is CASSQEGRGHRALHF. The CDR3 nucleotides read TGTGCCAGCAGCCAAGAGGGCAGGGGGCATAGAGCCCTCCACTTT.